This TCR beta chain was recovered during a study of T cell repertoires in cytomegalovirus infection. General study results and limits: HLA-C-restricted CMV clonotypes gave the most frequent clonotype in two of eight donors.

This clonotype was seen only a few times. The antigen is undetermined. This CDR3 is built from 15 residues. Germline CDR1 MNHEY, CDR2 SMNVEV (reference sequence). J was trimmed by 6 bases and V by 5 bases; bases with no gene match: 6. In TCRdb, the reads were re-called with MiXCR into one record per CDR3 protein. The sample holds about 900,000 distinct CDR3 sequences, less than 35% seen once. This chain connects TRBV27 to TRBJ1-6; 8 bases align to TRBD1. Specimen: cultured CD8+ T cells from PBMCs, collected from culture after CMV antigen stimulation. The sequence derives from a human donor in good health (CMV status not recorded). Some clones in this sample may be carry-over from other donors' samples. The CDR3 is CASSPIDRGNSPLHF. CDR3 bases: TGTGCCAGCAGTCCTATAGACAGGGGTAATTCACCCCTCCACTTT.